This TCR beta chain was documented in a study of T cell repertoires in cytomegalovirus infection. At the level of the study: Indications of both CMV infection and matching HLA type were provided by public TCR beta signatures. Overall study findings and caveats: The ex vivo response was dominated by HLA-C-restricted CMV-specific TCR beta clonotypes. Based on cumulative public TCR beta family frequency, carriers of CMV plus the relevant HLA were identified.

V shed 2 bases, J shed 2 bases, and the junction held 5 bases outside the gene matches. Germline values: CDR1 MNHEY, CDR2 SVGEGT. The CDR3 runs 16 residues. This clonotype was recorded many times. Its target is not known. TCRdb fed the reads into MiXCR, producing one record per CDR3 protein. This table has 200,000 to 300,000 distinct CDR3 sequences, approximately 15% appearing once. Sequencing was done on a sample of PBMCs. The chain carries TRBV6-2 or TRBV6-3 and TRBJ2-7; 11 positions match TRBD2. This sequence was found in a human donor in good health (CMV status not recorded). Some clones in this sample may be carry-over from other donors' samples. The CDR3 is CASSYGGTSGAYEQYF. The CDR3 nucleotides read TGTGCCAGCAGTTACGGGGGGACTAGCGGCGCCTACGAGCAGTACTTC.